This T cell receptor beta chain derives from a study of OX40 agonist ivuxolimab in advanced cancers. Study-wide background: Three partial responders included one hepatocellular carcinoma patient and two cutaneous melanoma patients.

People who had autoimmune disease history or systemic immunosuppression were excluded. With baseline, cycle 4 day 1, and cycle 7 day 1 as timepoints, blood was sampled. On this clone itself: Its target is unknown.

Broader study findings: Determination of antigen specificity was not performed for the expanded peripheral T cells.

Repertoires were generated with immunoSEQ multiplex PCR, while TCRdb's copy carries only in-frame clones and drops some. The repertoire holds 38,000 or so clones, nearly 90% seen once, with around 46% in the top ten. The TCR originated in an adult with an advanced solid tumor such as melanoma, head and neck, liver or kidney cancer. Sequenced here: CD4+ or CD8+ T cells sorted from blood, sampled in a trial of the OX40 agonist ivuxolimab.

CDR3 amino acids: CASSTSTGQGETQYF. The CDR3 region has the DNA TGTGCCAGCAGCACGAGCACAGGGCAGGGGGAGACCCAGTACTTC. The chain links TRBV9 to TRBJ2-5, with a tentative D call TRBD1 (6 bases). CDR1 and CDR2 (germline): SGDLS, YYNGEE. The CDR3 length is 15 residues. The V end was cut by 4 bases, the J end by 5 bases, with 18 bases between.